This TCR beta chain came from a study of T cell repertoires in cytomegalovirus infection. At the level of the study: In the study, CMV epitopes included recently identified HLA-C-restricted and well-studied HLA-B-restricted ones. Points from the study as a whole: It was HLA-C-restricted CMV-specific TCR beta clonotypes that dominated the response ex vivo.

V gave up 4 bases and J gave up 5 bases; unmatched junction bases: 10. CDR3 length: 15 residues. Germline assignment: CDR1 MGHRA and CDR2 YSYEKL. For this clonotype: Its antigen remains unknown.

TCRdb re-analysed the reads in MiXCR, keeping a single row per CDR3 protein. The profile shows hundreds of thousands of distinct CDR3 sequences, approximately 30% of them singletons. The sequences come from cultured CD8+ T cells from PBMCs, collected from culture after CMV antigen stimulation. This sequence joins TRBV4-1 and TRBJ2-5; 7 bases are shared with TRBD2. The receptor comes from a human donor in good health (CMV status not recorded). Some clones in this sample may be carry-over from other donors' samples. The CDR3 protein is CASSRNPTGGETQYF. DNA for the CDR3: TGCGCCAGCAGCCGAAACCCTACGGGAGGCGAGACCCAGTACTTC.